Listed below are T cell receptor beta chains from one sample, sequenced in a study of regulatory and conventional T cells in RAG deficiency. Sequenced by immunoSEQ multiplex PCR; TCRdb stores in-frame clones only, minus some. The sample lists about 29,000 clones, 90% to 95% seen once, with 0.15% to 0.2% in the top ten. This sample was shared with a second study, whose subject was regulatory T cells.

The sequencing input was CD25- CD4+ T cells sorted from blood. These receptors all stem from a human donor in good health. CDR3s include the opening cysteine and the closing phenylalanine or tryptophan. D genes are given only for firm matches. Rows give clone size only sometimes, using once, few, many, or a class for an expanded clone.

TRBV5-1,once,TRBJ2-6,TRBD1,CASSGPDRESSGANVLTF,TGCGCCAGCAGCGGACCGGACAGGGAGAGCTCTGGGGCCAACGTCCTGACTTTC
TRBV6-1,NA,TRBJ1-1,TRBD1,CASIADRDTEAFF,TGTGCCAGCATCGCAGACAGGGATACTGAAGCTTTCTTT
TRBV4-1,NA,TRBJ2-6,TRBD1,CASGQLGQGPSSGANVLTF,TGCGCCAGCGGCCAATTGGGACAGGGCCCTTCCTCTGGGGCCAACGTCCTGACTTTC
TRBV27,once,TRBJ2-7,NA,CASSFGYRDYEQYF,TGTGCCAGCAGTTTCGGTTACAGGGACTACGAGCAGTACTTC
TRBV6-6,once,TRBJ2-7,TRBD1,CASSSRQGGHYEQYF,TGTGCCAGCAGTTCGAGACAGGGGGGGCACTACGAGCAGTACTTC
TRBV4-2,NA,TRBJ1-4,TRBD1,CASSQDPGQGEKLFF,TGTGCCAGCAGCCAAGACCCGGGACAGGGTGAAAAACTGTTTTTT
TRBV7-3,once,TRBJ1-6,NA,CASSLDSNSPLHF,TGTGCCAGCAGCCTGGACAGTAATTCACCCCTCCACTTT
TRBV5-4,NA,TRBJ2-1,NA,CASSPSRAAGNNEQFF,TGTGCCAGCAGCCCCTCCCGAGCCGCCGGGAACAATGAGCAGTTCTTC
TRBV18,once,TRBJ1-2,NA,CASSSPEEANYGYTF,TGTGCCAGCTCATCTCCGGAGGAGGCTAACTATGGCTACACCTTC
TRBV30,few,TRBJ1-2,NA,CAWSVERFTF,TGTGCCTGGAGTGTGGAGCGGTTTACCTTC
TRBV2,NA,TRBJ2-3,TRBD2,CASKGLAGTDTQYF,TGTGCCAGCAAAGGACTAGCGGGCACAGATACGCAGTATTTT
TRBV7-3,NA,TRBJ2-3,NA,CASSLPPDTQYF,TGTGCCAGCAGCCTTCCCCCAGATACGCAGTATTTT
TRBV9,NA,TRBJ1-2,TRBD1,CASSVRTGGGYTF,TGTGCCAGCAGCGTCCGGACAGGCGGCGGCTACACCTTC
TRBV5-1,once,TRBJ1-6,NA,CASSLVGRGSPLHF,TGCGCCAGCAGCTTGGTGGGCAGGGGATCACCCCTCCACTTT
TRBV19,NA,TRBJ2-1,TRBD1,CASSRTGDNNEQFF,TGTGCCAGTAGCCGGACAGGGGATAACAATGAGCAGTTCTTC
TRBV6-1,once,TRBJ1-1,NA,CASSENRVWGTEAFF,TGTGCCAGCAGTGAAAACAGGGTATGGGGGACTGAAGCTTTCTTT
TRBV27,NA,TRBJ1-2,NA,CASSRGSFYGYTF,TGTGCCAGCAGCCGCGGGTCCTTCTATGGCTACACCTTC
TRBV18,NA,TRBJ2-5,TRBD1,CASSPPGQGYGETQYF,TGTGCCAGCTCACCACCTGGACAGGGGTATGGAGAGACCCAGTACTTC
TRBV5-1,NA,TRBJ2-1,NA,CASSLPGGRSYNEQFF,TGCGCCAGCAGCTTGCCCGGGGGGCGTTCCTACAATGAGCAGTTCTTC
TRBV5-1,NA,TRBJ2-3,NA,CASSLELTDTQYF,TGCGCCAGCAGCTTGGAACTCACAGATACGCAGTATTTT
TRBV29-1,NA,TRBJ2-3,TRBD2,CSVAQLAGGYYTDTQYF,TGCAGCGTTGCTCAACTAGCGGGGGGTTACTACACAGATACGCAGTATTTT
TRBV28,NA,TRBJ2-7,TRBD1,CASRQTGGSEQYF,TGTGCCAGCAGGCAGACAGGGGGGAGCGAGCAGTACTTC
TRBV10-3,NA,TRBJ1-6,TRBD1,CAISPGTGSSPLHF,TGTGCCATCAGTCCCGGGACAGGGAGTTCACCCCTCCACTTT
TRBV18,NA,TRBJ1-1,TRBD1,CASSPPPTGGLGTEAFF,TGTGCCAGCTCACCACCCCCGACAGGGGGCTTAGGGACTGAAGCTTTCTTT
TRBV7-9,NA,TRBJ2-7,TRBD2,CASSLPLREGACLKCF,TGTGCCAGCAGCTTACCTCTGCGGGAGGGGGCGTGCCTAAAGTGCTTC
TRBV27,NA,TRBJ1-1,NA,CASSLSRDTEAFF,TGTGCCAGCAGTTTATCACGGGACACTGAAGCTTTCTTT
TRBV6-1,once,TRBJ1-2,NA,CASSEQGFYYGYTF,TGTGCCAGCAGTGAGCAGGGTTTTTACTATGGCTACACCTTC
TRBV5-1,NA,TRBJ2-2,TRBD1,CASSPQGATGGELFF,TGCGCCAGCAGCCCGCAGGGGGCAACGGGCGGGGAGCTGTTTTTT
TRBV5-1,NA,TRBJ2-2,NA,CASSLAPRRTGELFF,TGCGCCAGCAGCTTGGCTCCTAGACGGACCGGGGAGCTGTTTTTT
TRBV10-3,NA,TRBJ2-1,TRBD1,CAISEDKGQGSGEQFF,TGTGCCATCAGTGAAGACAAGGGACAGGGGTCGGGTGAGCAGTTCTTC